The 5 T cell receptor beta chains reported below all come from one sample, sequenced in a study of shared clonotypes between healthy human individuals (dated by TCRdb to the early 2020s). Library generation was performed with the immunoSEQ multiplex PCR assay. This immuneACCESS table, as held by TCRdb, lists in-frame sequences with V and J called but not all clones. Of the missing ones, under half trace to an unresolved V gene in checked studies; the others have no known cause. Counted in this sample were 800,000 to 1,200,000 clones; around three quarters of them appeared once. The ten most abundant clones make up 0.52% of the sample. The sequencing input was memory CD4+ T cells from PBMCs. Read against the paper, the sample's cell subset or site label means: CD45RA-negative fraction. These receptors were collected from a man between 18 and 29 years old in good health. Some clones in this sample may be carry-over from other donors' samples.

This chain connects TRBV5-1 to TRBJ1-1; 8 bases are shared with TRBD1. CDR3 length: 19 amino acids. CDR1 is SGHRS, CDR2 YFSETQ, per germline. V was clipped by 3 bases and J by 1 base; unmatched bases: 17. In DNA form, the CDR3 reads TGCGCCAGCAGCTCACGCCCTGGACAGGGAGAATTGAGGAACACTGAAGCTTTCTTT. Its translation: CASSSRPGQGELRNTEAFF.

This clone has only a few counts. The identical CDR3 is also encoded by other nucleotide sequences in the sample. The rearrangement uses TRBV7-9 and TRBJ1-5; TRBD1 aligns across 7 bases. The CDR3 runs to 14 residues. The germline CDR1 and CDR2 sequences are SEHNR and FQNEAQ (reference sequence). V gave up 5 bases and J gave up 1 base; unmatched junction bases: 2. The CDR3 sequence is CASSLQGSNQPQHF. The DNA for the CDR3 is TGTGCCAGCAGCCTACAGGGGAGCAATCAGCCCCAGCATTTT.

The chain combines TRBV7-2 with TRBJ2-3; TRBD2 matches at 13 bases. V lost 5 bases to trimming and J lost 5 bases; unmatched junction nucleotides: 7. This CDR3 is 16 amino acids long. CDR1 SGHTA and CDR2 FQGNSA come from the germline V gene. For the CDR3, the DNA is TGTGCCAGCAGCCGAACTAGCGGGAGGGCCGGAGATACGCAGTATTTT. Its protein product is CASSRTSGRAGDTQYF.

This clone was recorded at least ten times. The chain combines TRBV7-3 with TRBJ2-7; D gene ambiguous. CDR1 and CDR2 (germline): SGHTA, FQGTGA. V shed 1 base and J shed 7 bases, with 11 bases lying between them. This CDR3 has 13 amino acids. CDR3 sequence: CASSLKNGGEQYF. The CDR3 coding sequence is TGTGCCAGCAGCTTAAAAAATGGTGGAGAGCAGTACTTC.

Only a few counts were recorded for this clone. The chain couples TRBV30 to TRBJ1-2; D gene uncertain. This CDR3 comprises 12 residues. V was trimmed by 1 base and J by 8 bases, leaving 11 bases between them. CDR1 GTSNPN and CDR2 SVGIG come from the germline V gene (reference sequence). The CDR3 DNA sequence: TGTGCCTGGAGTGGCAGGTTCAACGGCTACACCTTC. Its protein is CAWSGRFNGYTF.